This entry lists 15 T cell receptor beta chains sequenced from one sample in a study of T cells after yellow fever vaccination. TCRdb reanalysed the 5' RACE reads using MiXCR and keeps one entry per CDR3 protein. In the table there are roughly 250,000 distinct CDR3 sequences, roughly 13% of which are singletons. The sequencing here drew on CD4+ T cells sorted from PBMCs, taken 45 days after the yellow fever booster vaccination. The origin of the receptors is a man younger than 45 who received the YFV17D yellow fever vaccine.

This clonotype came up a few times. The chain has TRBV2 and TRBJ2-5; 9 bases agree with TRBD2. V was clipped by 7 bases and J by 5 bases; unmatched bases: 8. From germline, CDR1 is SNHLY and CDR2 FYNNEI. This CDR3 has 14 residues. DNA of the CDR3: TGTGCCAGCATATGGGCGGGGGGGCATGAGACCCAGTACTTC. It specifies CASIWAGGHETQYF.

This clonotype was observed a few times. This chain joins TRBV20-1 and TRBJ2-5; 7 nucleotides line up with TRBD1. The CDR3 has 14 amino acids. With 4 bases clipped from V and 0 bases from J, the junction kept 5 bases outside the gene matches. Germline CDR1 is DFQATT and CDR2 is SNEGSKA (reference sequence). CDR3 DNA sequence: TGCAGTGCTAATTGGGACAGCTACCAAGAGACCCAGTACTTC. As protein: CSANWDSYQETQYF.

V gene TRBV20-1 combines with J gene TRBJ1-6; 10 bases align to TRBD1. V lost 4 bases and J lost 7; bases outside the gene matches: 4. The CDR3 contains 14 residues. Looked up from germline, CDR1 is DFQATT and CDR2 is SNEGSKA (reference sequence). In nucleotides, the CDR3 is TGCAGTGCTATTCCGGGACAGGGGAATTCACCCCTCCACTTT. It is translated as CSAIPGQGNSPLHF.

The V call is TRBV5-1, the J call TRBJ2-3; D unclear. Germline CDR1 SGHRS, CDR2 YFSETQ. The CDR3 runs 14 residues. V was shortened by 0 bases and J by 2 bases, with 7 bases between the two germline ends. CDR3 bases: TGCGCCAGCAGCTTGGACCCGGACACAGATACGCAGTATTTT. This encodes CASSLDPDTDTQYF.

This clonotype was seen a few times. The chain's CDR3 is CASSLGHNQETQYF. The CDR3 DNA is TGCGCCAGCAGCCTGGGACATAACCAAGAGACCCAGTACTTC. The chain employs TRBV4-1 and TRBJ2-5; tentative D call: TRBD1 (6 bases). CDR1 and CDR2 (germline): MGHRA, YSYEKL. Between the trimmed V and J ends, which lost 4 bases and 0 bases, there was a span of 9 bases. This CDR3 has 14 amino acids.

The rearrangement joins TRBV20-1 to TRBJ2-1; 9 nucleotides agree with TRBD1. The CDR3 totals 18 residues. Germline values: CDR1 DFQATT, CDR2 SNEGSKA (reference sequence). The junction had 18 bases not matched to a gene; V was cut back by 4 bases and J by 5 bases. The CDR3 region has the DNA TGCAGTGCTATAATCTCTCTTTTAACAGGGGGCGCCCACAATGAGCAGTTCTTC. It codes for CSAIISLLTGGAHNEQFF.

The gene calls are TRBV18 and TRBJ1-3; 8 bases fit TRBD1. This CDR3 contains 17 residues. CDR1 and CDR2 from the germline V gene are KGHSH and LQKENI. The junction had 11 bases not matched to a gene; V was cut back by 3 bases and J by 4 bases. DNA of the CDR3: TGTGCCAGCTCACCGGGCGCAGGGGGCTCGGGCGGAAACACCATATATTTT. Encoded protein: CASSPGAGGSGGNTIYF.

The gene calls are TRBV4-3 and TRBJ2-3; no clear D gene. CDR1 and CDR2 (germline): LGHNA, YSLEER. This CDR3 comprises 15 residues. V was pared by 0 bases and J by 4 bases, with 11 bases between. The CDR3 is CASSQDSALADTQYF. The CDR3 nucleotides read TGCGCCAGCAGCCAAGATTCTGCCCTTGCAGATACGCAGTATTTT.

The table lists this clonotype with many counts. The chain links TRBV7-2 to TRBJ1-2; the D gene is possibly TRBD1 (5 bases). Trimming took off 4 bases at V and 1 base at J, with 7 bases between the two ends. This CDR3 comprises 13 residues. Germline V gives CDR1 SGHTA, CDR2 FQGNSA. This chain's CDR3 is CASSSDNNYGYTF. CDR3 sequence (DNA): TGTGCCAGCAGCTCGGACAATAACTATGGCTACACCTTC. The full variable domain, its missing parts supplied by reference TRBV7-2 and TRBJ1-2, is GAGVSQSPSNKVTEKGKDVELRCDPISGHTALYWYRQSLGQGLEFLIYFQGNSAPDKSGLPSDRFSAERTGGSVSTLTIQRTQQEDSAVYLCASSSDNNYGYTFGSGTRLTVV.

This clonotype was counted only a few times. The chain employs TRBV29-1 and TRBJ2-2; 13 positions agree with TRBD2. Germline CDR1 and CDR2: SQVTM and ANQGSEA. The J segment lost 8 bases and the V segment lost 4 bases, leaving 4 bases of the junction unmatched. The CDR3 is 14 residues long. The CDR3 is CSVATSGRLGELFF. CDR3 nucleotides: TGCAGCGTTGCGACTAGCGGGAGGCTGGGGGAGCTGTTTTTT.

The V gene is TRBV12-5, the J gene TRBJ2-7; TRBD1 aligns across 7 bases. The CDR3 is 17 residues long. In germline, CDR1 is LGHNT, CDR2 FRNRAP. J lost 6 bases, V lost 2 bases, and 16 bases had no gene match. The CDR3 spells CASGLLLGQPGAIEQYF. In DNA, the CDR3 is TGTGCTAGTGGTTTGCTACTGGGACAGCCGGGCGCTATCGAGCAGTACTTC.

The chain carries TRBV5-6 and TRBJ2-5, with TRBD2 matching 8 bases. This CDR3 comprises 16 residues. Germline V gives CDR1 SGHDT, CDR2 YYEEEE. The V segment lost 2 bases and the J segment 5 bases; nucleotides outside the gene matches: 11. CDR3 amino acids: CASSFPAGVGRETQYF. The CDR3 nucleotides are TGTGCCAGCAGCTTTCCAGCGGGAGTAGGGCGTGAGACCCAGTACTTC.

In this sample, this clonotype turned up once. The chain has TRBV27 and TRBJ2-2; perhaps TRBD2 as D (5 bases). Trimming took 2 bases from V and 1 from J, leaving 14 bases between them. The CDR3 has 17 amino acids. The germline V gene encodes CDR1 MNHEY and CDR2 SMNVEV (reference sequence). The CDR3 nucleotides read TGTGCCAGCAGTTTAAGGGAGCGGTATCAGAACACCGGGGAGCTGTTTTTT. Translated: CASSLRERYQNTGELFF.

This chain connects TRBV7-2 to TRBJ2-2, with D maybe TRBD1 (6 bases). Germline CDR1 SGHTA, CDR2 FQGNSA. This CDR3 contains 15 residues. V was trimmed by 6 bases and J by 1 base, leaving 12 bases between them. The CDR3 reads CASRPTGLNTGELFF. The CDR3 nucleotides read TGTGCCAGCAGACCGACAGGCCTGAACACCGGGGAGCTGTTTTTT.

This chain uses TRBV5-1 with TRBJ1-5; D remains ambiguous. The CDR3 loop spans 13 amino acids. Germline loops: CDR1 SGHRS, CDR2 YFSETQ. V was shortened by 1 base and J by 3 bases, with 5 bases between the two germline ends. The CDR3 loop reads CASSLNNNQPQHF. In DNA, the CDR3 is TGCGCCAGCAGCTTGAACAACAATCAGCCCCAGCATTTT.